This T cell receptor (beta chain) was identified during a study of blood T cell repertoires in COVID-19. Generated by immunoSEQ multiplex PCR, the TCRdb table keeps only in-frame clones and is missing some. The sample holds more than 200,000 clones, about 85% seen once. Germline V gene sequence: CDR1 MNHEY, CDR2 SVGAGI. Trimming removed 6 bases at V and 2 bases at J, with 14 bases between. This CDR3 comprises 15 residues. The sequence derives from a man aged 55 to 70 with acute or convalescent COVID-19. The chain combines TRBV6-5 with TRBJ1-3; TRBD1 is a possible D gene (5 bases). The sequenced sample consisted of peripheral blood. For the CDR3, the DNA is TGTGCCAGCAGACCTAGTTCGGGGGCTGGAAACACCATATATTTT. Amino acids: CASRPSSGAGNTIYF.